This TCR beta chain emerged from a study of vaccination and CD4 T cells after COVID-19. Study-level points and caveats: Convalescent patients displayed spike mono-reactivity in 304 of 307 vaccine-specific clones.

The V end lost 7 bases, the J end lost 2 bases, and 9 bases lay between the germline ends. Germline CDR1 and CDR2: SQVTM and ANQGSEA. The CDR3 length is 11 residues. Treatment denoted: roughly ten-day PBMC culture with coronavirus spike peptide pools or control peptides (ViraFEST assay). Once peptide pools had expanded antigen-specific T cells, ViraFEST sequenced TCRs. Oncomine TCR Beta short-read sequencing was applied to DNA from cultured CD4+ T cells. In TCRdb, the PCR reads were re-called with MiXCR into one record per CDR3 protein. The profile shows around 20,000 distinct CDR3 sequences, 53% of them singletons. To note about this clonotype: The antigen remains undetermined.

The source is a human donor who had recovered from COVID-19. V usage is TRBV29-1 and J usage is TRBJ2-7, with D unclear. Material: CD4+ T cells from blood, cultured in vitro, obtained before SARS-CoV-2 vaccination. CDR3 region: CSAGGAYEQYF. CDR3 nucleotide sequence: TGCAGCGCGGGCGGCGCCTACGAGCAGTACTTC.